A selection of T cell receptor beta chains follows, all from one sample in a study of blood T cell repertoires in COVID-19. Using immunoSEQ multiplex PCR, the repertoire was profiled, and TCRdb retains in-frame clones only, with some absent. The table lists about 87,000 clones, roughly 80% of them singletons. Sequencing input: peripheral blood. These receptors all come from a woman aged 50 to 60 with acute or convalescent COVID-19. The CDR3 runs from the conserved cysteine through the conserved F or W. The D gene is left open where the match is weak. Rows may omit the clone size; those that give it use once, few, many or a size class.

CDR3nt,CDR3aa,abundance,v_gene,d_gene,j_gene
TGTGCCAGCTTACCGGCAGGGTTGAACACTGAAGCTTTCTTT,CASLPAGLNTEAFF,once,TRBV18,NA,TRBJ1-1
TGTGCCAGCACCCTAAGGCGGGGGTCCTACACCGGGGAGCTGTTTTTT,CASTLRRGSYTGELFF,once,TRBV11-1,TRBD2,TRBJ2-2
TGTGCCAGCAGTCGAAGACAGGGGGGGAACACTGAAGCTTTCTTT,CASSRRQGGNTEAFF,NA,TRBV6-2/TRBV6-3,TRBD1,TRBJ1-1
TGCAGCGTTGAACTTCGACAGGGGGCTAGCTCTGGGGCAGATACGCAGTATTTT,CSVELRQGASSGADTQYF,NA,TRBV29-1,TRBD1,TRBJ2-3
TGTGCCAGTAGTATATCTGGCGGGGGGGCCGCAGAGACCCAGTACTTC,CASSISGGGAAETQYF,NA,TRBV19,TRBD2,TRBJ2-5
TGCGCCAGCAGCTTGGACAGTTTGAACACTGAAGCTTTCTTT,CASSLDSLNTEAFF,few,TRBV5-1,NA,TRBJ1-1
TGCGCCAGCAGTCAAGAGACAGGGGTCCATCAGCCCCAGCATTTT,CASSQETGVHQPQHF,NA,TRBV23-1,TRBD1,TRBJ1-5
TGTGCCAGCAGCCAAGATCTGACAGGGTTTGGCACCGGGGAGCTGTTTTTT,CASSQDLTGFGTGELFF,NA,TRBV14,TRBD1,TRBJ2-2
TGTGCCAGCGGCCCTCGGGGTGACACCCAAGGTTTGTTTTTT,CASGPRGDTQGLFF,once,TRBV5-5,NA,TRBJ1-4
TGCAGTGCTAGTGGCAGGCGTTATAGCAATCAGCCCCAGCATTTT,CSASGRRYSNQPQHF,NA,TRBV20-1,NA,TRBJ1-5
TGTGCCAGCAGTCCCCTGACTAGCGGGGTTGCTTATTTTGGCGGGGAGCTGTTTTTT,CASSPLTSGVAYFGGELFF,NA,TRBV6-6,TRBD2,TRBJ2-2
TGTGCCAGCAGCATAACTAGCGGGGGGCAAGAGACCCAGTACTTC,CASSITSGGQETQYF,NA,TRBV28,TRBD2,TRBJ2-5
TGTGCCAGCAGTTTATCGTCGTCAGGACCCCTCCACTTT,CASSLSSSGPLHF,NA,TRBV27,NA,TRBJ1-6
TGCGCCAGCAGCCAACCGAGGCGAGGGAACACTGAAGCTTTCTTT,CASSQPRRGNTEAFF,NA,TRBV4-1,NA,TRBJ1-1
TGTGCCAGCAGTTTGGTAGGGGGGGGGTATCAGCCCCAGCATTTT,CASSLVGGGYQPQHF,once,TRBV28,NA,TRBJ1-5
TGTGCCACCAGTGATTTTACCACTCAGCAGTTCTTC,CATSDFTTQQFF,NA,TRBV24-1,NA,TRBJ2-1
TGTGCCAGCAGTTATTCACCCCAGGGAGGGGAAAAACTGTTTTTT,CASSYSPQGGEKLFF,NA,TRBV6-6,NA,TRBJ1-4
TGTGCCATCAGGGCGGAGGGACCTTATAATTCACCCCTCCACTTT,CAIRAEGPYNSPLHF,few,TRBV10-3,NA,TRBJ1-6
TGTGCCACCGAGAATAACTATGGCTACACCTTC,CATENNYGYTF,NA,TRBV7-9,NA,TRBJ1-2
TGTGCCAGCAGTTTGATGACAGCCGGGGAGCTGTTTTTT,CASSLMTAGELFF,once,TRBV12-3/TRBV12-4,NA,TRBJ2-2
TGTGCCAGCAGCCCCCGGGTGGGTCAGCCCCAGCATTTT,CASSPRVGQPQHF,NA,TRBV11-2,NA,TRBJ1-5
TGTGCCAGCAGTTGGGCTGATGAAAAACTGTTTTTT,CASSWADEKLFF,NA,TRBV28,NA,TRBJ1-4
TGTGCCAGCAGCCCACCTAAGGGGGACACTGAAGCTTTCTTT,CASSPPKGDTEAFF,NA,TRBV6-5,NA,TRBJ1-1
TGTGCCAGTACCCCGACTTCGAGCTCCTACAATGAGCAGTTCTTC,CASTPTSSSYNEQFF,NA,TRBV19,NA,TRBJ2-1
TGCGCCAGCAGCTTGTCAGGGGCCTCTGGGGCCAACGTCCTGACTTTC,CASSLSGASGANVLTF,once,TRBV5-1,NA,TRBJ2-6
TGTGCCAGCAGCCGATATGGGACAGCTGGGGCCAACGTCCTGACTTTC,CASSRYGTAGANVLTF,NA,TRBV5-8,TRBD1,TRBJ2-6
TGTGCCATCAGGAACAGGGGGACAAATGAGCAGTTCTTC,CAIRNRGTNEQFF,NA,TRBV10-3,TRBD1,TRBJ2-1
TGTGCCAGTAACTGGCAGGGGAGCAATCAGCCCCAGCATTTT,CASNWQGSNQPQHF,NA,TRBV19,NA,TRBJ1-5
TGTGCCAGCAGCTTATACAGGGTTTCTAATTCACCCCTCCACTTT,CASSLYRVSNSPLHF,NA,TRBV5-6,NA,TRBJ1-6
TGCGCCAGCAGCCCCGGACTAGCGGGGTATTTGGGTACGCAGTATTTT,CASSPGLAGYLGTQYF,few,TRBV5-1,TRBD2,TRBJ2-3
TGTGCCAGCAGCTTAGAGAAGCGGGGGGGCCAGGAGACCCAGTACTTC,CASSLEKRGGQETQYF,NA,TRBV7-6,TRBD2,TRBJ2-5
TGTGCCAGCAGCTTGTTTACCGAGGCAAGAAACACCATATATTTT,CASSLFTEARNTIYF,NA,TRBV5-6,NA,TRBJ1-3
TGTGCCAGCAGTACTCCCGGGACAGGGGACACTGAAGCTTTCTTT,CASSTPGTGDTEAFF,NA,TRBV27,TRBD1,TRBJ1-1
TGTGCCAGCAGCTTAGTAGTTGACATTCAGTACTTC,CASSLVVDIQYF,NA,TRBV7-2,NA,TRBJ2-4
TGTGCCAGTACCATAAGAGGGCGGGGGGGCACAGATACGCAGTATTTT,CASTIRGRGGTDTQYF,few,TRBV19,TRBD2,TRBJ2-3
TGTGCCAGCAGCCGGAATAAGGGGCTCAATGAAAAACTGTTTTTT,CASSRNKGLNEKLFF,NA,TRBV11-1,NA,TRBJ1-4
TGTGCCAGCAGCTTACGACAGAGCACTGAAGCTTTCTTT,CASSLRQSTEAFF,few,TRBV7-8,NA,TRBJ1-1
TGTGCCAGCAGGCGTAGGGGGCCCCGGGAGGGGCACAATGAGCAGTTCTTC,CASRRRGPREGHNEQFF,NA,TRBV21-1,NA,TRBJ2-1
TGTGCCAGCAGTTACCTCGCCCTAGCGGGGGGAACCCATCAAGAGACCCAGTACTTC,CASSYLALAGGTHQETQYF,NA,TRBV6-2/TRBV6-3,TRBD2,TRBJ2-5
TGTGCCAGCAGTCGAGGACAGGGATTGGGGGAAACTGAAGCTTTCTTT,CASSRGQGLGETEAFF,NA,TRBV6-6,TRBD1,TRBJ1-1
TGTGCCAGTAGTATGGGGGACTCCTTCGACAATGAGCAGTTCTTC,CASSMGDSFDNEQFF,NA,TRBV19,NA,TRBJ2-1
TGTGCCAGCAGTTTAGGGAACAGTAAAGCTTTCTTT,CASSLGNSKAFF,NA,TRBV12-3/TRBV12-4,NA,TRBJ1-1
TGTGCCAGTAGTCCAATGAGGGTTAACTATGGCTACACCTTC,CASSPMRVNYGYTF,NA,TRBV19,NA,TRBJ1-2
TGTGCCAGCAGCTGGACTAGCGGGGGGTACAATGAGCAGTTCTTC,CASSWTSGGYNEQFF,NA,TRBV7-3,TRBD2,TRBJ2-1
TGTGCCAGCAGCTTAAAGGACAGGGGGCTCTTTAGGAATTCACCCCTCCACTTT,CASSLKDRGLFRNSPLHF,NA,TRBV7-2,TRBD1,TRBJ1-6
TGTGCCAGCAGTCCAGGGCTTGAGTCCTACGAGCAGTACTTC,CASSPGLESYEQYF,NA,TRBV28,NA,TRBJ2-7
TGTGCCAGTAGTATCGACAGGGGAATAGGGGGAAACATTCAGTACTTC,CASSIDRGIGGNIQYF,once,TRBV19,TRBD1,TRBJ2-4
TGTGCCAGCTGGACCGACAGGGGACCGAATCAGTTCTTC,CASWTDRGPNQFF,NA,TRBV2,TRBD1,TRBJ2-1
TGTGCCAGCTCACCAGACAGGGCCTCATACGAGCAGTACTTC,CASSPDRASYEQYF,NA,TRBV18,TRBD1,TRBJ2-7
TGTGCTAGTGCCGGAGCTTCGAACACTGAAGCTTTCTTT,CASAGASNTEAFF,NA,TRBV12-5,NA,TRBJ1-1
TGTGCCAGCAGTTTCACTAGCGGGGCCCACAATGAGCAGTTCTTC,CASSFTSGAHNEQFF,NA,TRBV5-4,TRBD2,TRBJ2-1
TGTGCCAGCTCAACTCTATCAGGAGATACGCAGTATTTT,CASSTLSGDTQYF,NA,TRBV18,NA,TRBJ2-3
TGTGCCTGGGGACAGGGAGGGTCCAATCAGCCCCAGCATTTT,CAWGQGGSNQPQHF,NA,TRBV30,TRBD1,TRBJ1-5
TGTGCCAGCAGTTTAAAGGGGGCGGGTGGCTACACCTTC,CASSLKGAGGYTF,few,TRBV12-3/TRBV12-4,TRBD1,TRBJ1-2
TGTGCCAGTAGGCACCGACAGGGGGATGGTGGCTACACCTTC,CASRHRQGDGGYTF,NA,TRBV19,TRBD1,TRBJ1-2